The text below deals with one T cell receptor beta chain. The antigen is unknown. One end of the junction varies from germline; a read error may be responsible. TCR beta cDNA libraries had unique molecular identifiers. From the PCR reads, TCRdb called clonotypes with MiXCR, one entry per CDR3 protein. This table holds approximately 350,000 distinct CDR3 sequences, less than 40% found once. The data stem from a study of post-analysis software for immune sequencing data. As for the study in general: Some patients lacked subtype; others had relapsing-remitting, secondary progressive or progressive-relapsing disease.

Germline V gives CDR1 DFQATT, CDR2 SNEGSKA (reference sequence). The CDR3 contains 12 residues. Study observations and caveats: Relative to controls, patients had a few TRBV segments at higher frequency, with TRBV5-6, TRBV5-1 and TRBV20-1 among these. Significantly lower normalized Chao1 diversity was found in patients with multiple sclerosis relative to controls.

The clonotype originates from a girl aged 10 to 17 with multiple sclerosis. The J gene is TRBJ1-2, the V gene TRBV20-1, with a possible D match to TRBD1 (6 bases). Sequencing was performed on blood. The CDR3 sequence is CGGGSSNYGHTF. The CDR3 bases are TGCGGGGGGGGCAGCTCTAACTATGGCCACACCTTC.